What follows are 22 T cell receptor beta chains derived from one specimen sequenced in a study of T cells after yellow fever vaccination. TCRdb re-called the 5' RACE reads through MiXCR, storing one row per CDR3 protein. Among approximately 550,000 distinct CDR3 sequences listed, about 13% were seen once. Sample: PBMCs, taken on the day of the yellow fever booster vaccination. The receptors derive from a man aged 30-40 years who received the YFV17D yellow fever vaccine.

The chain uses TRBV7-6 and TRBJ2-7, with D hard to call. V was clipped by 3 bases and J by 6 bases, with 12 bases between them. This CDR3 has 13 residues. Germline CDR1 and CDR2: SGHVS and FNYEAQ. The CDR3 spells CASSLQEAGEQYF. Written as DNA, the CDR3 is TGTGCCAGCAGCTTGCAGGAAGCTGGCGAGCAGTACTTC.

To note about this clonotype: The junction departs from germline at one end; a sequencing error may be responsible. The V and J genes are TRBV18 and TRBJ2-3; 9 nucleotides agree with TRBD1. Germline V CDR1 and CDR2: KGHSH, LQKENI. The CDR3 contains 16 residues. The CDR3 is CASSPPMGQGTNTQYF. The DNA of the CDR3 is TGTGCCAGCTCACCACCGATGGGACAGGGCACAAATACGCAGTATTTT.

This chain connects TRBV6-2 or TRBV6-3 to TRBJ2-1; D is possibly TRBD2 (5 bases). Trimming pared 7 bases from V and 2 bases from J, leaving 6 bases between. The germline V gene has CDR1 MNHEY and CDR2 SVGEGT. This CDR3 region has 12 residues. The CDR3 loop reads CASMRAYNEQFF. CDR3 DNA: TGTGCCAGCATGAGGGCCTACAATGAGCAGTTCTTC.

This clonotype was seen only a few times. The CDR3 sequence is CASSPWGETQYF. The CDR3 DNA reads TGTGCCAGCAGTCCCTGGGGGGAGACCCAGTACTTC. The chain uses TRBV27 and TRBJ2-5, with D tentatively TRBD1 or TRBD2 (5 bases each). The CDR3 totals 12 residues. Germline CDR1 is MNHEY and CDR2 is SMNVEV (reference sequence). Trimming stripped 5 bases from V and 5 bases from J, with 9 bases between.

The chain carries TRBV19 and TRBJ1-5, with 7 bases identical to TRBD1. Germline CDR1 reads LNHDA; CDR2 reads SQIVND (reference sequence). V trimming: 3 bases; J trimming: 2 bases; junction bases outside the gene matches: 4. The CDR3 is 15 amino acids. The CDR3 coding sequence is TGTGCCAGTAGTATGGACAGGTTGCGCAATCAGCCCCAGCATTTT. This sequence encodes CASSMDRLRNQPQHF.

This sequence joins TRBV6-4 and TRBJ2-3, with D perhaps matching TRBD2 (6 bases). Germline values: CDR1 MRHNA, CDR2 SNTAGT. This CDR3 region has 15 residues. V was trimmed by 4 bases and J by 6 bases, leaving 17 bases between them. The CDR3 spells CASSAELATVDTQYF. The CDR3 DNA reads TGTGCCAGCAGTGCGGAGCTAGCGACGGTCGATACGCAGTATTTT.

This clonotype appeared a few times. The chain has TRBV10-2 and TRBJ2-2; D is undetermined. Germline V gives CDR1 WSHSY, CDR2 SAAADI. The CDR3 is 11 amino acids. The V gene lost 8 bases and the J gene lost 7 bases, with 8 bases spanning the gap. The CDR3 is CASLGVGELFF. DNA for the CDR3: TGCGCCAGCCTCGGTGTCGGGGAGCTGTTTTTT.

In this sample, this clonotype turned up a few times. The rearrangement joins TRBV6-1 to TRBJ2-1; 7 bases align to TRBD2. Germline V gene sequence: CDR1 MNHNS, CDR2 SASEGT. The CDR3 spans 14 residues. With V trimmed by 6 bases and J by 4 bases, 6 bases remained unmatched. CDR3 coding DNA: TGTGCCAGCAGGAGCGGGGATGGGTACAATGAGCAGTTCTTC. This gives the protein CASRSGDGYNEQFF.

This rearrangement joins TRBV5-5 to TRBJ1-1; D may be TRBD1 (5 bases). The CDR3 is made up of 14 amino acids. Trimming stripped 2 bases from V and 6 bases from J, with 14 bases between. The germline V gene has CDR1 SGHKS and CDR2 YYEKEE (reference sequence). In nucleotides, the CDR3 is TGTGCCAGCAGCTTCCCGGGGACGACCTCTGAAGCTTTCTTT. Its protein product is CASSFPGTTSEAFF.

This clonotype was seen a few times. This chain uses TRBV25-1 with TRBJ1-5; tentatively, D is TRBD1 (6 bases). CDR3 length: 15 residues. The germline V gene has CDR1 MGHDK and CDR2 SYGVNS. V dropped 3 bases and J dropped 0 bases, with 9 bases sitting between them. CDR3 amino acids: CASSDAGDSNQPQHF. CDR3 nucleotides: TGTGCCAGCAGTGATGCAGGGGATAGCAATCAGCCCCAGCATTTT.

This sequence joins TRBV29-1 and TRBJ1-1; D is unclear. The CDR3 runs to 13 residues. The V gene's germline CDR1 is SQVTM and CDR2 ANQGSEA. V shed 5 bases and J shed 1 base, with 11 bases lying between them. This CDR3 is CSVTPLQNTEAFF. CDR3 bases: TGCAGCGTTACGCCCCTCCAGAACACTGAAGCTTTCTTT.

This clonotype was counted between two and nine times. The rearrangement joins TRBV12-3 or TRBV12-4 to TRBJ2-1; 11 bases map to TRBD2. The CDR3 has 18 amino acids. J gave up 4 bases and V 5 bases, and 13 bases lay outside the gene matches. This chain's CDR3 is CASSTHPLLAGVYNEQFF. DNA for the CDR3: TGTGCCAGCAGTACCCACCCTTTACTAGCGGGAGTGTACAATGAGCAGTTCTTC.

This chain links TRBV7-2 with TRBJ2-3, with D possibly TRBD1 on 6 matching bases. Trimming took 6 bases from V and 0 from J, leaving 13 bases between them. There are 15 residues in the CDR3. CDR1 and CDR2 from the germline V gene are SGHTA and FQGNSA. The CDR3 region is CASSYDRQSTDTQYF. The CDR3 nucleotides are TGTGCCAGCAGTTACGACAGGCAGAGCACAGATACGCAGTATTTT.

This clonotype occurred many times. J is TRBJ2-7 and V is TRBV5-5; tentatively, D is TRBD1 or TRBD2 (5 bases each). Trimming stripped 5 bases from V and 1 base from J, with 13 bases between. The CDR3 runs to 14 residues. The germline V gene has CDR1 SGHKS and CDR2 YYEKEE (reference sequence). This chain's CDR3 is CASSPSGTSYEQYF. In nucleotides, the CDR3 is TGTGCCAGCAGTCCCTCAGGGACGTCCTACGAGCAGTACTTC.

The genes are TRBV6-1 and TRBJ2-7; perhaps TRBD2 as D (6 bases). The germline CDR1 and CDR2 sequences are MNHNS and SASEGT. Trimming removed 5 bases at V and 3 bases at J, with 11 bases between. The CDR3 spans 13 residues. CDR3 sequence (DNA): TGTGCCAGCAGTCCGGGACTTCACTACGAGCAGTACTTC. Translated: CASSPGLHYEQYF.

The chain has TRBV11-2 and TRBJ1-3; D gene uncertain. CDR3 length equals 16 residues. V was clipped by 5 bases and J by 0 bases, with 14 bases between them. Germline V CDR1 and CDR2: SGHAT, FQNNGV. The CDR3, as DNA: TGTGCCAGCAGCCCCCACGGGTCCTTCTCTGGAAACACCATATATTTT. Its protein product is CASSPHGSFSGNTIYF. The full variable domain, in which reference TRBV11-2 and TRBJ1-3 provide the parts outside the CDR3, is EAGVAQSPRYKIIEKRQSVAFWCNPISGHATLYWYQQILGQGPKLLIQFQNNGVVDDSQLPKDRFSAERLKGVDSTLKIQPAKLEDSAVYLCASSPHGSFSGNTIYFGEGSWLTVV.

The sample holds a few counts of this clonotype. The chain recombines TRBV20-1 with TRBJ2-5; 15 bases are a match to TRBD2. Germline-derived CDR1 and CDR2 are DFQATT and SNEGSKA (reference sequence). The V and J ends lost 2 bases and 3 bases, in that order; junction bases with no gene match: 10. The CDR3 length is 18 residues. In nucleotides, the CDR3 is TGCAGTGCTAGACCGGGGACTAGCGGGAGGCTTGGAAAAGAGACCCAGTACTTC. The encoded protein is CSARPGTSGRLGKETQYF.

This clonotype was seen a handful of times. The V and J genes are TRBV21-1 and TRBJ2-7; the tabulated D call, TRBD1, remains unverified against the DNA. TRBV21-1 is noted as a pseudogene. CDR3 length: 16 residues. The CDR3 coding sequence is TGTGCCAGCAGCAAAGGATCTGCGCCCCACTCCTACGAGCAGTACTTC. This translates into CASSKGSAPHSYEQYF.

This clonotype was picked up a small number of times. The chain joins TRBV27 to TRBJ2-7; D is perhaps TRBD1 (7 bases). The CDR3 spans 17 residues. The germline V gene has CDR1 MNHEY and CDR2 SMNVEV (reference sequence). Trimming left V 4 bases short and J 2 bases short, with 21 bases between. CDR3 nucleotides: TGTGCCAGCAGTTATCAACGGAGGGACAGACCGGCCTACGAGCAGTACTTC. It codes for CASSYQRRDRPAYEQYF.

This clonotype was found many times. The chain recombines TRBV7-2 with TRBJ2-5; the match to TRBD1 covers 8 bases. The V gene end was trimmed by 3 bases and the J gene end by 1 base; junction bases not matched to a gene: 1. CDR3 length: 14 amino acids. The germline CDR1 and CDR2 sequences are SGHTA and FQGNSA. CDR3 sequence reads: CASSFDRGQETQYF. CDR3 nucleotides: TGTGCCAGCAGCTTTGACAGGGGCCAAGAGACCCAGTACTTC.

The chain is built from TRBV7-6 and TRBJ2-7; no clear D. The CDR3 extends over 15 amino acids. V was pared by 0 bases and J by 0 bases, with 9 bases between. Germline CDR1 SGHVS, CDR2 FNYEAQ. The CDR3 here is CASSLASEASYEQYF. CDR3 bases: TGTGCCAGCAGCTTAGCGAGCGAAGCCTCCTACGAGCAGTACTTC.

The chain has TRBV12-3 or TRBV12-4 and TRBJ2-5; D might be TRBD1 (5 bases). The V end lost 5 bases, the J end lost 3 bases, and 10 bases lay between the germline ends. The CDR3 runs to 13 residues. For the CDR3, the DNA is TGTGCCAGCAGTCAGGGTGGGGAAGAGACCCAGTACTTC. Amino acids: CASSQGGEETQYF.